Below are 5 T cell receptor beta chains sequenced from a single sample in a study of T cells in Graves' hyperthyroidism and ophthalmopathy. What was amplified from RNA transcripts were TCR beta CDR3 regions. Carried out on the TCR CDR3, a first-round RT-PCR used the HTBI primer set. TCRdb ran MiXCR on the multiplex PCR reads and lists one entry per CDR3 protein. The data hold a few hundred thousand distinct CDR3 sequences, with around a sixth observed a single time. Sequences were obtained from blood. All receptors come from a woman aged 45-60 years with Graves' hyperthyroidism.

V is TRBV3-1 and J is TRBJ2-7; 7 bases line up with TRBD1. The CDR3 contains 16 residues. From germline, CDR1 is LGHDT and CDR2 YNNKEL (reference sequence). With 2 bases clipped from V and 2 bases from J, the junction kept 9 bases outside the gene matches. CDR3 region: CASSQPTGKETYEQYV. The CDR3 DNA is TGTGCCAGCAGCCAACCGACAGGGAAGGAGACCTACGAGCAGTACGTC.

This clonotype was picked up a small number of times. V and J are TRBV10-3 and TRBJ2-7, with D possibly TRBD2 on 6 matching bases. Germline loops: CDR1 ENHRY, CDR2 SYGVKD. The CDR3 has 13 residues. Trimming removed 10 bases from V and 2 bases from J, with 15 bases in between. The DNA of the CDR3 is TGTGCCACACGGGACTCCCCCACCTACGAGCAGTACTTC. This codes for CATRDSPTYEQYF.

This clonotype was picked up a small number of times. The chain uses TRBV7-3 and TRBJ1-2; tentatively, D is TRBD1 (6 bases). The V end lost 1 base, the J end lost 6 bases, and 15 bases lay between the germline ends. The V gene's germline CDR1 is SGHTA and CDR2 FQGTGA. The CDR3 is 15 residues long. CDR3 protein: CASSLSGTQKDGYTF. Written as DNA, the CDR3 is TGTGCCAGCAGCTTAAGTGGGACACAAAAGGATGGCTACACCTTC.

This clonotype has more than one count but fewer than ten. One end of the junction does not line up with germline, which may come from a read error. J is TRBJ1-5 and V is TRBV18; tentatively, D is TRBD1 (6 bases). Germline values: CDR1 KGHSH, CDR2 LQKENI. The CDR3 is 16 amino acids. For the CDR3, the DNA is TGTGCCGGCTCACCCCAACAGGGAACAGGCAATCAGCCCCAGCATTTT. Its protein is CAGSPQQGTGNQPQHF.

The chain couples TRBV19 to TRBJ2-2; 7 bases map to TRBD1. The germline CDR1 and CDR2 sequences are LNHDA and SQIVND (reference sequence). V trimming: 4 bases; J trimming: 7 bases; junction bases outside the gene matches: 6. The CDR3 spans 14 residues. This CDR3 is CASSKGGSIGELFF. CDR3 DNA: TGTGCCAGTAGTAAAGGGGGCAGTATCGGGGAGCTGTTTTTT.